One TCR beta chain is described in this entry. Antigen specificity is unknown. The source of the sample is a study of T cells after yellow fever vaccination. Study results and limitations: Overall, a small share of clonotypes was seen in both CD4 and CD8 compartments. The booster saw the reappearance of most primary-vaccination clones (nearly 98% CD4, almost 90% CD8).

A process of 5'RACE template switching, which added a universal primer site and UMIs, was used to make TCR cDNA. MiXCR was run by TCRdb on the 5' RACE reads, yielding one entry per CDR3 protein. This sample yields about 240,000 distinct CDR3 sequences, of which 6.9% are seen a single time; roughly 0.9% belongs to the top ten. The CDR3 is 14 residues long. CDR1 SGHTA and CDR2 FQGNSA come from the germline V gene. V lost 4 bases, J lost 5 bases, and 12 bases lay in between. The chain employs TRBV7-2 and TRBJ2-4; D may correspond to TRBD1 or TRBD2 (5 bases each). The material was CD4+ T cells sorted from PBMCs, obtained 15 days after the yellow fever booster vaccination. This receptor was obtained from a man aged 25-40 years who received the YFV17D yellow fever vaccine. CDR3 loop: CASSSPGRENIQYF. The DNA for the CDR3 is TGTGCCAGCAGCTCCCCGGGACGAGAAAACATTCAGTACTTC.